Below, 26 T cell receptor beta chains from the same sample are listed, as sequenced in a study of technical replicates of blood from several donors. Only in-frame clones appear in the TCRdb table, and some are missing; sequencing was by immunoSEQ multiplex PCR. The sample lists 55,000 to 65,000 clones; around 95% were seen once. Sequences were obtained from PBMCs. These receptors all come from a human donor in good health. Some clones in this sample may be carry-over from other donors' samples.

This rearrangement joins TRBV9 to TRBJ1-1, with D perhaps matching TRBD1 (5 bases). Looked up from germline, CDR1 is SGDLS and CDR2 is YYNGEE. Trimming took off 0 bases at V and 4 bases at J, with 7 bases between the two ends. This CDR3 is 13 amino acids long. The DNA for the CDR3 is TGTGCCAGCAGCGTAGCCCAGGGCACTGAAGCTTTCTTT. Its translation is CASSVAQGTEAFF.

The CDR3, as DNA: TGTGCCTGGGGTAGACAGGTCCCCTCTGGAAACACCATATATTTT. It yields the protein CAWGRQVPSGNTIYF. The V and J genes are TRBV30 and TRBJ1-3; maybe TRBD1 (6 bases). V was shortened by 5 bases and J by 0 bases, with 14 bases between the two germline ends. Germline CDR1 GTSNPN, CDR2 SVGIG (reference sequence). This CDR3 comprises 15 residues.

The CDR3 loop reads CASRLAGNNEQFF. The CDR3 DNA follows: TGCGCCAGCAGACTAGCGGGGAACAATGAGCAGTTCTTC. V is TRBV5-1 and J is TRBJ2-1; TRBD2 aligns across 10 bases. The germline V gene has CDR1 SGHRS and CDR2 YFSETQ. CDR3 length: 13 residues. Trimming cost V 5 bases and J 5 bases; bases outside gene matches: 1.

The V gene is TRBV5-1, the J gene TRBJ1-1; D is uncertain. V lost 1 base, J lost 1 base, and 8 bases lay in between. From germline, CDR1 is SGHRS and CDR2 YFSETQ. CDR3 length: 14 residues. CDR3 nucleotides: TGCGCCAGCAGCTTGTATCCACAGAACACTGAAGCTTTCTTT. It specifies CASSLYPQNTEAFF.

J is TRBJ1-5 and V is TRBV18; a possible D gene is TRBD1 (6 bases). The CDR3 spans 14 residues. Deletions cut 2 bases from V and 3 bases from J, with 8 bases between. Germline V gene sequence: CDR1 KGHSH, CDR2 LQKENI. The CDR3 nucleotides read TGTGCCAGCTCACCATCAGGGGACAATCAGCCCCAGCATTTT. As protein: CASSPSGDNQPQHF.

The chain has TRBV9 and TRBJ1-1; perhaps TRBD1 as D (6 bases). Germline V gene data show CDR1 as SGDLS and CDR2 as YYNGEE. Trimming cost V 0 bases and J 4 bases, with 13 bases left between them. The CDR3 totals 15 residues. For the CDR3, the DNA is TGTGCCAGCAGCGTAGAGGCAGGGGAGGGCACTGAAGCTTTCTTT. Protein: CASSVEAGEGTEAFF.

This rearrangement joins TRBV2 to TRBJ2-3; 7 nucleotides agree with TRBD2. The CDR3 runs 13 residues. The junction had 5 bases not matched to a gene; V was cut back by 6 bases and J by 5 bases. Germline CDR1 is SNHLY and CDR2 is FYNNEI. The CDR3 loop is CASSAGREDTQYF. The CDR3, as DNA: TGTGCCAGCAGCGCGGGGAGGGAAGATACGCAGTATTTT.

The chain uses TRBV4-1 and TRBJ2-7; TRBD1 matches 7 bases. J gave up 0 bases and V 4 bases, and 9 bases lay outside the gene matches. CDR3 size: 16 residues. The germline CDR1 and CDR2 sequences are MGHRA and YSYEKL. Here the CDR3 DNA reads TGCGCCAGCAGCCCGACGCTCGAGGGGGCCTCCTACGAGCAGTACTTC. Amino acid sequence: CASSPTLEGASYEQYF.

The chain employs TRBV9 and TRBJ2-3; TRBD2 is a possible D gene (5 bases). Deletions cut 0 bases from V and 0 bases from J, with 8 bases between. This CDR3 is 15 amino acids long. Germline values: CDR1 SGDLS, CDR2 YYNGEE. This CDR3 reads CASSVAGSSTDTQYF. CDR3 in DNA: TGTGCCAGCAGCGTAGCGGGGTCTAGCACAGATACGCAGTATTTT.

The chain has TRBV9 and TRBJ2-7; D is possibly TRBD2 (5 bases). Germline lookup yields CDR1 SGDLS and CDR2 YYNGEE. The CDR3 sequence is 15 residues long. V was pared by 3 bases and J by 2 bases, with 15 bases between. CDR3 residues: CASSETSSPTYEQYF. The DNA for the CDR3 is TGTGCCAGCAGCGAAACTAGTAGTCCCACCTACGAGCAGTACTTC.

This chain connects TRBV30 to TRBJ2-5, with a tentative D call TRBD2 (6 bases). This CDR3 comprises 12 residues. From germline, CDR1 is GTSNPN and CDR2 SVGIG (reference sequence). Between the trimmed V and J ends, which lost 4 bases and 4 bases, there was a span of 10 bases. Here the CDR3 DNA reads TGTGCCTGGACCGGGGGAGGAGAGACCCAGTACTTC. Its translation is CAWTGGGETQYF.

This clone came up once. J is TRBJ2-6 and V is TRBV30; 8 nucleotides align to TRBD1. The CDR3 loop spans 18 amino acids. V was pared by 3 bases and J by 2 bases, with 12 bases of the junction left unmatched. Germline-derived CDR1 and CDR2 are GTSNPN and SVGIG (reference sequence). CDR3 sequence reads: CAWRVRDRFPAGANVLTF. For the CDR3, the DNA is TGTGCCTGGAGGGTGCGGGACAGGTTCCCGGCTGGGGCCAACGTCCTGACTTTC. The full variable domain, in which reference TRBV30 and TRBJ2-6 provide the parts outside the CDR3, is SQTIHQWPATLVQPVGSPLSLECTVEGTSNPNLYWYRQAAGRGLQLLFYSVGIGQISSEVPQNLSASRPQDRQFILSSKKLLLSDSGFYLCAWRVRDRFPAGANVLTFGAGSRLTVL.

This clone was seen just once. The chain combines TRBV2 with TRBJ2-3; the D is unclear. Trimming took 3 bases from V and 3 from J, leaving 7 bases between them. The length of the CDR3 is 13 residues. CDR1 and CDR2 from the germline V gene are SNHLY and FYNNEI. CDR3 sequence reads: CASSEFLTDTQYF. CDR3 nucleotide sequence: TGTGCCAGCAGTGAGTTTCTTACAGATACGCAGTATTTT. Full variable domain (remainder filled in from reference TRBV2 and TRBJ2-3): EPEVTQTPSHQVTQMGQEVILRCVPISNHLYFYWYRQILGQKVEFLVSFYNNEISEKSEIFDDQFSVERPDGSNFTLKIRSTKLEDSAMYFCASSEFLTDTQYFGPGTRLTVL.

The CDR3 nucleotides read TGTGCCAGCAGCCGCCACAGGGATGGACAGCCCCAGCATTTT. This sequence encodes CASSRHRDGQPQHF. The chain recombines TRBV7-2 with TRBJ1-5; tentatively, D is TRBD1 (6 bases). This CDR3 region has 14 residues. Germline CDR1 is SGHTA and CDR2 is FQGNSA. Trimming removed 5 bases at V and 7 bases at J, with 15 bases between.

Only one count was recorded for this clone. The chain employs TRBV5-6 and TRBJ1-1; D may be TRBD1 (5 bases). V shed 4 bases and J shed 1 base, with 20 bases lying between them. The CDR3 consists of 17 residues. Per the germline V gene, CDR1 is SGHDT and CDR2 is YYEEEE. CDR3 protein: CASSRLGLRGENTEAFF. For the CDR3, the DNA is TGTGCCAGCAGCCGACTAGGCCTTCGGGGGGAGAACACTGAAGCTTTCTTT.

Note on this clone: A much larger clone is a single base away; this may be a read error. This sample also contains other DNA sequences that code for the same CDR3. The rearrangement uses TRBV4-3 and TRBJ2-6, with TRBD2 identical over 7 bases. The CDR3 spans 17 residues. CDR1 LGHNA and CDR2 YSLEER come from the germline V gene. The V and J ends lost 6 bases and 0 bases, in that order; junction bases with no gene match: 8. The DNA of the CDR3 is TGCGCCAGCAGTCAACCTTCTAGCGGCTCTGGGGCCAACGTCCTGACTTTC. This codes for CASSQPSSGSGANVLTF.

The gene calls are TRBV28 and TRBJ1-3, with D unresolved. The CDR3 has 16 residues. V was trimmed by 6 bases and J by 0 bases, leaving 15 bases between them. Germline loops: CDR1 MDHEN, CDR2 SYDVKM. The CDR3 nucleotides are TGTGCCAGCAGCACTCCCGGGGAAAGCTCTGGAAACACCATATATTTT. It codes for CASSTPGESSGNTIYF.

The J gene is TRBJ2-3, the V gene TRBV29-1; TRBD1 aligns across 7 bases. The germline gives CDR1 SQVTM, CDR2 ANQGSEA. Unmatched junction bases numbered 5, after V lost 2 bases and J lost 0 bases. The CDR3 consists of 15 residues. CDR3 residues: CSVEKGAISTDTQYF. The CDR3 DNA reads as TGCAGCGTTGAAAAGGGGGCTATCAGCACAGATACGCAGTATTTT.

The J gene is TRBJ2-2, the V gene TRBV5-8; TRBD2 aligns across 8 bases. Germline CDR1 reads SGHTS; CDR2 reads YDEGEE. CDR3 size: 16 residues. V was pared by 5 bases and J by 3 bases, with 9 bases of the junction left unmatched. This CDR3 is CASRKDSGVHTGELFF. For the CDR3, the DNA is TGTGCCAGCAGAAAAGATAGCGGGGTTCACACCGGGGAGCTGTTTTTT.

This chain links TRBV11-2 with TRBJ2-5; 9 nucleotides agree with TRBD2. Germline trimming cut 5 bases from V and 2 bases from J; bases unmatched to any gene: 15. Germline CDR1 reads SGHAT; CDR2 reads FQNNGV. The CDR3 runs 18 residues. The CDR3 spells CASSVRVGSGGQQETQYF. The DNA for the CDR3 is TGTGCCAGCAGCGTCCGCGTGGGTAGCGGGGGCCAGCAAGAGACCCAGTACTTC.

This rearrangement joins TRBV7-2 to TRBJ2-7; D might be TRBD2 (5 bases). The ends were cut back, 5 bases at V and 3 bases at J, with 14 bases in the middle. The CDR3 has 14 residues. Germline V gene data show CDR1 as SGHTA and CDR2 as FQGNSA. For the CDR3, the DNA is TGTGCCAGCAGCCCCCTTGCCGGGATCTACGAGCAGTACTTC. This translates into CASSPLAGIYEQYF.

The chain joins TRBV9 to TRBJ2-7; possible D gene TRBD2, 7 bases. V was clipped by 7 bases and J by 5 bases, with 13 bases between them. This CDR3 comprises 12 residues. From germline, CDR1 is SGDLS and CDR2 YYNGEE. CDR3 loop: CASARGGNEQYF. In nucleotides, the CDR3 is TGTGCCAGCGCCAGGGGAGGGAACGAGCAGTACTTC.

The V gene is TRBV6-5, the J gene TRBJ1-2, with 7 positions matching TRBD1. The CDR3 is 15 amino acids. V trimming: 1 base; J trimming: 4 bases; junction bases outside the gene matches: 6. From germline, CDR1 is MNHEY and CDR2 SVGAGI. The DNA of the CDR3 is TGTGCCAGCAGTTACTGGACAGGTCGGGGCTATGGCTACACCTTC. This gives the protein CASSYWTGRGYGYTF.

V is TRBV18 and J is TRBJ1-2; D gene ambiguous. V lost 0 bases to trimming and J lost 8 bases, with 19 bases between them. The germline gives CDR1 KGHSH, CDR2 LQKENI. This CDR3 comprises 16 residues. The CDR3: CASSPPDRAAAGGYTF. The CDR3 DNA follows: TGTGCCAGCTCACCACCGGACCGAGCAGCGGCGGGCGGCTACACCTTC.

The chain couples TRBV27 to TRBJ2-3; 7 nucleotides line up with TRBD2. Unmatched junction bases numbered 7, after V lost 2 bases and J lost 2 bases. The CDR3 contains 16 residues. Germline V gives CDR1 MNHEY, CDR2 SMNVEV (reference sequence). The CDR3 protein is CASSLRSGAYTDTQYF. For the CDR3, the DNA is TGTGCCAGCAGTTTACGGAGCGGGGCTTACACAGATACGCAGTATTTT.

This clone was seen a single time. V usage is TRBV5-1 and J usage is TRBJ1-1; TRBD1 agrees at 7 bases. The junction had 2 bases not matched to a gene; V was cut back by 3 bases and J by 0 bases. This CDR3 region has 14 residues. Germline V gives CDR1 SGHRS, CDR2 YFSETQ. CDR3 nucleotides: TGCGCCAGCAGCTGGACAGGTGTGAACACTGAAGCTTTCTTT. This encodes CASSWTGVNTEAFF.